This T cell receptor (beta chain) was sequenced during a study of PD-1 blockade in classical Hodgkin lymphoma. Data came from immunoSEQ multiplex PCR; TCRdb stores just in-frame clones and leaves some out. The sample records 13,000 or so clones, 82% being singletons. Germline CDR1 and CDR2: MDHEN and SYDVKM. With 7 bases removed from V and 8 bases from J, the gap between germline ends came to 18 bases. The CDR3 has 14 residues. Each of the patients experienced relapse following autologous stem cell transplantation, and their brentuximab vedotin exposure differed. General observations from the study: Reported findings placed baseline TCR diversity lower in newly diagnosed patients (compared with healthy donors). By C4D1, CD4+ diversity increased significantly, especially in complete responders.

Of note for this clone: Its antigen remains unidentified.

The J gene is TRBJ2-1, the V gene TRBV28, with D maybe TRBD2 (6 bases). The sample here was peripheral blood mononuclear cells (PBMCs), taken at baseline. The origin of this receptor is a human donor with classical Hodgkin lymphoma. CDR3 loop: CASKPGGIRDEQFF. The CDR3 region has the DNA TGTGCCAGCAAACCTGGGGGGATCAGGGATGAGCAGTTCTTC.